One and the same sample provided the 28 T cell receptor beta chains below, sequenced in a study of T cell responses to AZD1222 COVID-19 vaccine. Produced via immunoSEQ multiplex PCR; TCRdb's table is partial and in-frame only. The sample has about 70,000 clones, 83% seen once; the top ten hold 5.5% to 8%. Sequenced here: peripheral blood, sampled 28 days after the second AZD1222 dose. These receptors all stem from an adult who received the AZD1222 COVID-19 vaccine.

V is TRBV7-9 and J is TRBJ1-1; unclear D gene. Germline CDR1 reads SEHNR; CDR2 reads FQNEAQ (reference sequence). The CDR3 spans 15 residues. With 4 bases removed from V and 3 bases from J, the gap between germline ends came to 15 bases. The CDR3 is CASSSSLQADTEAFF. The CDR3 nucleotides read TGTGCCAGCAGCTCGTCCCTGCAGGCGGACACTGAAGCTTTCTTT.

The V and J genes are TRBV6-1 and TRBJ2-7; D is ambiguous. The CDR3 runs to 13 residues. The V and J ends lost 0 bases and 2 bases respectively, with 5 bases between them. Germline V gene lookup returns CDR1 MNHNS and CDR2 SASEGT. In nucleotides, the CDR3 is TGTGCCAGCAGTGAAGCGCACCCCTACGAGCAGTACTTC. Translating gives CASSEAHPYEQYF.

As regards this clone: The junction does not match germline at one end; this may be a read error. The chain has TRBV7-9 and TRBJ2-7; D possibly corresponds to TRBD1 (6 bases). The CDR3 is 14 residues long. Germline CDR1 reads SEHNR; CDR2 reads FQNEAQ (reference sequence). The CDR3: CASRLGEGGYEQYF. Here the CDR3 DNA reads TGTGCCAGCAGGTTAGGGGAAGGGGGCTACGAGCAGTACTTC.

The genes are TRBV6-4 and TRBJ1-2; D is perhaps TRBD1 (5 bases). The germline CDR1 and CDR2 sequences are MRHNA and SNTAGT. V was trimmed by 3 bases and J by 7 bases, leaving 12 bases between them. The CDR3 contains 13 residues. CDR3 bases: TGTGCCAGCAGTGAAATTATAGGGGCTGGCTACACCTTC. Amino acid sequence: CASSEIIGAGYTF.

The chain employs TRBV19 and TRBJ1-4; 9 nucleotides match TRBD1. Germline V lookup: CDR1 LNHDA, CDR2 SQIVND (reference sequence). V lost 9 bases to trimming and J lost 10 bases; unmatched junction nucleotides: 12. The CDR3 consists of 14 residues. This chain's CDR3 is CASRQGGQDGKLFF. In DNA form, the CDR3 reads TGTGCCAGCAGACAGGGGGGGCAGGACGGAAAACTGTTTTTT.

The chain combines TRBV2 with TRBJ1-4, with D unclear. The CDR3 totals 14 residues. The ends were cut back, 6 bases at V and 4 bases at J, with 12 bases in the middle. Germline V gene sequence: CDR1 SNHLY, CDR2 FYNNEI. CDR3 in amino acids: CASRNRVNNEKLFF. CDR3 sequence (DNA): TGTGCCAGCAGGAACCGAGTCAATAATGAAAAACTGTTTTTT.

The chain carries TRBV6-5 and TRBJ2-7, with 10 nucleotides matching TRBD1. V shed 2 bases, J shed 3 bases, and the junction held 1 base outside the gene matches. Germline CDR1 reads MNHEY; CDR2 reads SVGAGI. This CDR3 comprises 14 residues. The CDR3 DNA sequence: TGTGCCAGCAGTTACGACAGGGGGCTCTACGAGCAGTACTTC. As protein: CASSYDRGLYEQYF.

The chain recombines TRBV10-3 with TRBJ2-7; D is perhaps TRBD1 (5 bases). From germline, CDR1 is ENHRY and CDR2 SYGVKD. Trimming stripped 5 bases from V and 3 bases from J, with 14 bases between. The CDR3 consists of 14 residues. CDR3 DNA sequence: TGTGCCATCAGTCTAGGGGCCAATCTCTACGAGCAGTACTTC. It yields the protein CAISLGANLYEQYF.

The sample holds a few counts of this clone. The chain couples TRBV27 to TRBJ1-2; 7 bases fit TRBD1. CDR3 length equals 14 residues. CDR1 MNHEY and CDR2 SMNVEV come from the germline V gene (reference sequence). Germline trimming cut 3 bases from V and 4 bases from J; bases unmatched to any gene: 5. The CDR3 sequence is CASSLGGQPYGYTF. DNA for the CDR3: TGTGCCAGCAGTTTGGGGGGACAGCCCTATGGCTACACCTTC.

DNA for the CDR3: TGCGCCAGCAGCCAAAATGTAGGTCCAGGCACAGATACGCAGTATTTT. The encoded protein is CASSQNVGPGTDTQYF. V gene TRBV4-3 combines with J gene TRBJ2-3; D gene ambiguous. Germline CDR1 reads LGHNA; CDR2 reads YSLEER. V lost 2 bases and J 1 base, leaving 13 bases between the germline ends. The CDR3 loop spans 16 amino acids.

This rearrangement joins TRBV28 to TRBJ1-2; 8 nucleotides align to TRBD1. Unmatched junction bases numbered 6, after V lost 7 bases and J lost 2 bases. This CDR3 is built from 14 residues. The germline CDR1 and CDR2 sequences are MDHEN and SYDVKM. CDR3 coding DNA: TGTGCCAGCAAAAAGACAGGGGTGAACTATGGCTACACCTTC. Residues: CASKKTGVNYGYTF.

The chain links TRBV4-3 to TRBJ2-2; 10 positions agree with TRBD1. This CDR3 spans 18 amino acids. V shed 1 base and J 4 bases; nucleotides not matched to a gene: 9. Germline values: CDR1 LGHNA, CDR2 YSLEER. The DNA for the CDR3 is TGCGCCAGCAGCCAAGGGGGCAGACAGGGGGCTAGCACCGGGGAGCTGTTTTTT. Translation gives CASSQGGRQGASTGELFF.

The chain carries TRBV28 and TRBJ1-5; 9 bases line up with TRBD1. The CDR3 totals 16 residues. Trimming at V came to 5 bases and at J to 5 bases, leaving 10 bases not matched to a gene. Germline V CDR1 and CDR2: MDHEN, SYDVKM. CDR3 loop: CASSPWTGDPYQPQHF. Written as DNA, the CDR3 is TGTGCCAGCAGTCCGTGGACAGGGGATCCCTATCAGCCCCAGCATTTT.

V usage is TRBV19 and J usage is TRBJ2-4, with TRBD2 matching 8 bases. The CDR3 has 13 residues. With V trimmed by 6 bases and J by 11 bases, 9 bases remained unmatched. Germline lookup yields CDR1 LNHDA and CDR2 SQIVND (reference sequence). The CDR3 loop reads CASRSSGTSVQYF. In nucleotides, the CDR3 is TGTGCCAGTAGGTCATCAGGGACTAGTGTTCAGTACTTC.

The chain combines TRBV14 with TRBJ2-5, with 8 bases that match TRBD2. The CDR3 has 14 amino acids. With 4 bases clipped from V and 10 bases from J, the junction kept 11 bases outside the gene matches. Germline CDR1 is SGHDN and CDR2 is FVKESK. This chain's CDR3 is CASSLAGVAGHQYF. Written as DNA, the CDR3 is TGTGCCAGCAGCCTCGCTGGGGTAGCGGGGCACCAGTACTTC.

The rearrangement joins TRBV5-1 to TRBJ2-2, with TRBD1 matching over 8 bases. Germline V CDR1 and CDR2: SGHRS, YFSETQ. The CDR3 runs 17 residues. With V trimmed by 0 bases and J by 5 bases, 9 bases remained unmatched. The CDR3 DNA reads as TGCGCCAGCAGCTTGGGGGTTTCGTGGACAGGGACCGGGGAGCTGTTTTTT. Amino acid sequence: CASSLGVSWTGTGELFF.

This clone was counted a single time. The chain combines TRBV20-1 with TRBJ1-5; TRBD1 aligns across 9 bases. Germline V lookup: CDR1 DFQATT, CDR2 SNEGSKA (reference sequence). This CDR3 contains 17 residues. Trimming removed 3 bases from V and 4 bases from J; junction bases left unmatched: 13. The CDR3 DNA reads TGCAGTGCTAGTAAGGGGACAGGGTCAACAAGGAATCAGCCCCAGCATTTT. Its translation is CSASKGTGSTRNQPQHF.

As regards this clone: One junction end disagrees with the germline gene, perhaps due to a read error. The CDR3 spells CASSPLAGGNEQYF. As DNA, the CDR3 is TGTGCCAGCTCCCCACTGGCGGGGGGGAACGAGCAGTACTTC. The rearrangement joins TRBV18 to TRBJ2-7; 9 bases fit TRBD2. The CDR3 sequence is 14 residues long. CDR1 KGHSH and CDR2 LQKENI come from the germline V gene. The full variable domain, in which reference TRBV18 and TRBJ2-7 provide the parts outside the CDR3, is NAGVMQNPRHLVRRRGQEARLRCSPMKGHSHVYWYRQLPEEGLKFMVYLQKENIIDESGMPKERFSAEFPKEGPSILRIQQVVRGDSAAYFCASSPLAGGNEQYFGPGTRLTVT.

Note on this clone: The same CDR3 is also encoded by other DNA sequences in this sample. The CDR3 loop is CAWSGYNEQFF. The CDR3 DNA reads as TGTGCCTGGAGCGGATACAATGAGCAGTTCTTC. The V call is TRBV30, the J call TRBJ2-1; D unresolved. Trimming took 3 bases from V and 4 from J, leaving 4 bases between them. The germline gives CDR1 GTSNPN, CDR2 SVGIG (reference sequence). The CDR3 consists of 11 residues.

This sequence joins TRBV18 and TRBJ2-5; a possible D gene is TRBD1 (5 bases). CDR3 length equals 11 residues. CDR1 is KGHSH and CDR2 is LQKENI in the germline V gene. Trimming shortened V by 8 bases and J by 8 bases, and 12 bases separated the two germline ends. As DNA, the CDR3 is TGTGCCAGCGCGCCACAGGATACCCAGTACTTC. Amino acids: CASAPQDTQYF.

CDR3 in DNA: TGTGCCAGCAGAGGGGCGGGGCGGGGCTACACCTTC. Its translation: CASRGAGRGYTF. The genes are TRBV25-1 and TRBJ1-2; TRBD1 might be the D (5 bases). V was pared by 6 bases and J by 8 bases, with 13 bases between. CDR1 MGHDK and CDR2 SYGVNS come from the germline V gene. The CDR3 runs 12 residues.

The chain has TRBV7-2 and TRBJ1-1; D perhaps matches TRBD1 (5 bases). V dropped 7 bases and J dropped 11 bases, with 20 bases sitting between them. CDR3 length: 13 amino acids. Germline values: CDR1 SGHTA, CDR2 FQGNSA. CDR3 bases: TGTGCCAGCACCCGGGGAGGGGTTGGAGAGGCTTTCTTT. The encoded protein is CASTRGGVGEAFF. Drawing the rest from reference TRBV7-2 and TRBJ1-1, the complete variable domain is GAGVSQSPSNKVTEKGKDVELRCDPISGHTALYWYRQSLGQGLEFLIYFQGNSAPDKSGLPSDRFSAERTGGSVSTLTIQRTQQEDSAVYLCASTRGGVGEAFFGQGTRLTVV.

The chain links TRBV28 to TRBJ1-2, with D possibly matching TRBD1 (5 bases). V was pared by 1 base and J by 8 bases, with 17 bases between. Germline V gene sequence: CDR1 MDHEN, CDR2 SYDVKM. CDR3 length: 15 amino acids. CDR3 bases: TGTGCCAGCAGTTTATTGGGCAGGGTAATAGGGGGCTACACCTTC. Translating gives CASSLLGRVIGGYTF.

The V call is TRBV13, the J call TRBJ1-2; 7 nucleotides line up with TRBD1. CDR3 length equals 19 residues. The germline gives CDR1 PRHDT, CDR2 FYEKMQ (reference sequence). Unmatched junction bases numbered 21, after V lost 1 base and J lost 7 bases. CDR3 amino acids: CASSLVEGRQGVSPAGYTF. In DNA, the CDR3 is TGTGCCAGCAGCTTAGTAGAGGGCCGACAGGGCGTAAGCCCGGCTGGCTACACCTTC. Together with reference TRBV13 and TRBJ1-2, the CDR3 gives the full variable domain: AAGVIQSPRHLIKEKRETATLKCYPIPRHDTVYWYQQGPGQDPQFLISFYEKMQSDKGSIPDRFSAQQFSDYHSELNMSSLELGDSALYFCASSLVEGRQGVSPAGYTFGSGTRLTVV.

Concerning this clone itself: With a much larger clone just one base away, this may be a read error. This chain links TRBV4-2 with TRBJ2-7; 8 bases match TRBD1. V shed 10 bases and J 4 bases; nucleotides not matched to a gene: 24. This CDR3 has 18 amino acids. CDR1 and CDR2 from the germline V gene are LGHNA and YNFKEQ. The CDR3 sequence: CATTHDDWGTGKPYEQYF. For the CDR3, the DNA is TGTGCCACCACCCACGACGACTGGGGGACAGGCAAACCTTACGAGCAGTACTTC.

The gene calls are TRBV7-9 and TRBJ1-2, with 8 bases fitting TRBD1. The germline CDR1 and CDR2 sequences are SEHNR and FQNEAQ (reference sequence). After removal of 0 bases from V and 0 bases from J, the junction contained 3 bases not matched to a gene. The CDR3 runs to 16 residues. The CDR3 spells CASSLAGTGANYGYTF. CDR3 DNA sequence: TGTGCCAGCAGCTTAGCGGGGACAGGTGCTAACTATGGCTACACCTTC.

The V gene is TRBV4-1, the J gene TRBJ1-5, with TRBD1 as a possible D gene (6 bases). Germline V lookup: CDR1 MGHRA, CDR2 YSYEKL. The CDR3 contains 14 residues. The V end lost 5 bases, the J end lost 1 base, and 9 bases lay between the germline ends. DNA for the CDR3: TGCGCCAGCAGCTACAGGGCCAGCAATCAGCCCCAGCATTTT. As protein: CASSYRASNQPQHF.

The sample holds one count of this clone. This chain links TRBV10-3 with TRBJ2-7, with D tentatively TRBD1 (7 bases). The CDR3 runs 17 residues. CDR1 is ENHRY and CDR2 is SYGVKD in the germline V gene. V was trimmed by 3 bases and J by 2 bases, leaving 20 bases between them. This CDR3 reads CAISEYDAGGNPYEQYF. The CDR3 nucleotides are TGTGCCATCAGTGAATATGACGCAGGGGGGAACCCCTACGAGCAGTACTTC.